This TCR beta chain is drawn from a study of shared clonotypes between healthy human individuals. The wider study: CD4 naive cells filled three plates per donor, CD4 memory three, CD8 naive two and CD8 memory one. Findings of the study overall: Sequencing depth was expected to influence donor clonotype sharing.

On this clone: The target antigen is unknown.

In the authors' methods: Filtering differed for immunoSEQ, which gave only junction sequences without quality scores. Sequencing used immunoSEQ multiplex PCR; TCRdb keeps in-frame clones, though not all of them. V and J calls and clone size come straight from that table; D and trimming were deduced from the DNA. The sample gives about 2.4 million clones, 93% of which show up once; around 0.4% is in the top ten. Trimming removed 0 bases at V and 4 bases at J, with 16 bases between. The CDR3 totals 16 residues. The V gene's germline CDR1 is SGHRS and CDR2 YFSETQ. The clonotype comes from a man aged 18 to 29 in good health. Some clones in this sample may be carry-over from other donors' samples. Sequenced material: naive CD4+ T cells from PBMCs. As to subset: CD45RA+ positively selected. The chain joins TRBV5-1 to TRBJ1-1; maybe TRBD1 (5 bases). The CDR3 region is CASSLVQAVGGTEAFF. The CDR3 coding sequence is TGCGCCAGCAGCTTGGTGCAGGCCGTCGGGGGCACTGAAGCTTTCTTT.